The T cell receptor (beta chain) under discussion was sequenced for a study of human CD4 T cells and Enterobacteriaceae. Sequencing used immunoSEQ multiplex PCR; TCRdb keeps in-frame clones, though not all of them. Of tens of thousands of clones listed, 70% to 85% were seen once; the top ten hold 1.5% to 2%. Looked up from germline, CDR1 is SEHNR and CDR2 is FQNEAQ (reference sequence). With 2 bases clipped from V and 1 base from J, the junction kept 6 bases outside the gene matches. The CDR3 totals 16 residues. The memory gate held CD4+ cells that were not CD45RA+CCR7+CD95- naive cells, over 95% pure. Before sorting, cells positive for CD8, CD14, CD16, CD56, CD19 or bright CD25 were removed.

This rearrangement joins TRBV7-9 to TRBJ2-5; 8 bases agree with TRBD1. This TCR derives from a human donor in good health. The specimen sequenced was memory CD4+ T cells from blood. The CDR3 protein is CASSLNPGQVQETQYF. DNA of the CDR3: TGTGCCAGCAGCTTAAATCCGGGACAGGTCCAAGAGACCCAGTACTTC.